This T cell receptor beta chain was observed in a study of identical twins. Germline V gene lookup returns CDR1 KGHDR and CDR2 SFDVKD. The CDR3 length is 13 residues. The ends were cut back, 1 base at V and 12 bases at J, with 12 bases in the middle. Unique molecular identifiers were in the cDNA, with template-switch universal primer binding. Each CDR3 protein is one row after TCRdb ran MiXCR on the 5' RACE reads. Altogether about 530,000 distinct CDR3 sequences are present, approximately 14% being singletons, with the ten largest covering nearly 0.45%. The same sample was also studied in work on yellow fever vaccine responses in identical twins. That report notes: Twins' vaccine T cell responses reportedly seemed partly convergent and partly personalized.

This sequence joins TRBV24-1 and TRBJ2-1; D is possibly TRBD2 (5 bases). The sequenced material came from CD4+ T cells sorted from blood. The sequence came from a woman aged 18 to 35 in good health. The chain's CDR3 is CATSDFRGSAQFF. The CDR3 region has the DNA TGTGCCACCAGTGATTTTCGGGGTTCGGCGCAGTTCTTC.